This T cell receptor beta chain was sequenced during a study of T cells after yellow fever vaccination. Study-wide context: In the case of low-cell-number fractions, SMART-Seq v4 Ultra Low Input was used for preparation.

A 5'RACE template-switching step, the method used to make TCR cDNA, added a universal primer site and UMIs. TCRdb called the 5' RACE reads again in MiXCR, with one record for every CDR3 protein. The table records fewer than 500,000 distinct CDR3 sequences, around 20% of them present only once. To note about this clonotype: The antigen is not known.

This CDR3 is 14 amino acids long. The J segment lost 4 bases and the V segment lost 3 bases, leaving 6 bases of the junction unmatched. In germline, CDR1 is SGHNT, CDR2 YYREEE (reference sequence). The study, taken as a whole, reports: Highly abundant clonotypes carried over from the bulk population could end up in FACS-sorted repertoires as contaminants. The study re-detected most primary-vaccination clones after the booster (nearly 97% CD4, around 89% CD8).

The chain employs TRBV5-4 and TRBJ1-2, with 7 bases identical to TRBD1. The sample was PBMCs, taken before the yellow fever booster vaccination. This receptor was taken from a man between 18 and 29 years old who received the YFV17D yellow fever vaccine. The CDR3 loop is CASSSADRAYGYTF. In DNA, the CDR3 is TGTGCCAGCAGCTCAGCAGACAGGGCCTATGGCTACACCTTC.